Listed here are 20 T cell receptor beta chains from one sample, sequenced in a study of blood T cell repertoires in COVID-19. Profiled with immunoSEQ multiplex PCR; TCRdb holds only in-frame clones, not every one. The table lists about 79,000 clones, approximately 90% of them singletons, with approximately 14% in the top ten. Sequencing used peripheral blood. The receptor set was obtained from a man in his 70s with active or convalescent COVID-19.

The J gene is TRBJ1-6, the V gene TRBV10-3; 7 bases fit TRBD1. V lost 0 bases and J lost 7; bases outside the gene matches: 3. From germline, CDR1 is ENHRY and CDR2 SYGVKD. The CDR3 totals 15 residues. CDR3 region: CAISESRGLNSPLHF. CDR3 nucleotide sequence: TGTGCCATCAGTGAGTCCAGGGGGTTAAATTCACCCCTCCACTTT.

The chain combines TRBV7-2 with TRBJ2-1; 10 positions agree with TRBD2. Trimming removed 2 bases from V and 16 bases from J; junction bases left unmatched: 11. Germline CDR1 and CDR2: SGHTA and FQGNSA. The CDR3 runs to 14 residues. CDR3 sequence reads: CASSLSLSGRAFFF. In DNA form, the CDR3 reads TGTGCCAGCAGCTTAAGTTTAAGCGGGAGGGCGTTTTTCTTC.

The chain joins TRBV18 to TRBJ2-7, with 10 bases fitting TRBD1. The V gene end was trimmed by 1 base and the J gene end by 6 bases; junction bases not matched to a gene: 9. CDR3 length: 16 amino acids. Germline CDR1 is KGHSH and CDR2 is LQKENI. CDR3 in DNA: TGTGCCAGCTCACCACGAGCCGGGACAGGGGACTCCGAGCAGTACTTC. Its protein is CASSPRAGTGDSEQYF.

V and J are TRBV10-1 and TRBJ2-2; 10 nucleotides agree with TRBD1. V trimming: 2 bases; J trimming: 5 bases; junction bases outside the gene matches: 5. The germline CDR1 and CDR2 sequences are WNHNN and SYGVQD (reference sequence). CDR3 length equals 16 residues. The CDR3 here is CASSEGGDRGTGELFF. The CDR3 coding sequence is TGCGCCAGCAGTGAGGGTGGGGACAGGGGAACCGGGGAGCTGTTTTTT.

This clone was seen only a few times. J is TRBJ1-6 and V is TRBV19, with D tentatively TRBD1 (5 bases). Trimming removed 8 bases from V and 7 bases from J, with 12 bases in between. The CDR3 totals 13 residues. Germline assignment: CDR1 LNHDA and CDR2 SQIVND (reference sequence). This CDR3 reads CASAKGLNSPLHF. CDR3 nucleotides: TGTGCCAGTGCGAAGGGGCTGAATTCACCCCTCCACTTT.

This chain links TRBV5-1 with TRBJ1-2; D might be TRBD1 (6 bases). The CDR3 is 17 amino acids. Trimming took off 9 bases at V and 1 base at J, with 25 bases between the two ends. CDR1 is SGHRS, CDR2 YFSETQ, per germline. This chain's CDR3 is CATLPQPQGWGNYGYTF. The CDR3 DNA follows: TGCGCCACACTCCCTCAACCACAGGGTTGGGGTAACTATGGCTACACCTTC.

This clone was recorded a few times. The chain has TRBV4-1 and TRBJ2-3; tentative D call: TRBD2 (6 bases). The germline V and J ends were trimmed by 10 bases and 1 base, with 33 bases remaining between them. From germline, CDR1 is MGHRA and CDR2 YSYEKL. CDR3 size: 20 residues. CDR3 protein: CATTQLGPTIGGTRTDTQYF. The CDR3 DNA reads as TGCGCCACCACCCAACTCGGACCGACCATCGGCGGGACCCGCACAGATACGCAGTATTTT.

The count of this clone is one. CDR3 loop: CASSQVSGNFSNQPQHF. CDR3 in DNA: TGTGCCAGCAGCCAAGTTTCCGGGAACTTTAGCAATCAGCCCCAGCATTTT. The chain employs TRBV3-1 (or the pseudogene TRBV3-2) and TRBJ1-5, with unresolved D. The V gene lost 1 base and the J gene lost 0 bases, with 13 bases spanning the gap. CDR1 LGHDT and CDR2 YNNKEL come from the germline V gene (reference sequence). This CDR3 is built from 17 residues.

This chain links TRBV6-5 with TRBJ2-5, with 7 bases identical to TRBD2. After removal of 10 bases from V and 0 bases from J, the junction contained 5 bases not matched to a gene. This CDR3 comprises 13 residues. CDR1 and CDR2 from the germline V gene are MNHEY and SVGAGI. CDR3 loop: CATWGGNQETQYF. CDR3 nucleotide sequence: TGTGCCACCTGGGGGGGAAACCAAGAGACCCAGTACTTC.

In its sample, this clone was seen once. The J gene is TRBJ1-5, the V gene TRBV6-2 or TRBV6-3; D not certain. CDR1 MNHEY and CDR2 SVGEGT come from the germline V gene. The CDR3 runs 14 residues. With 0 bases removed from V and 7 bases from J, the gap between germline ends came to 10 bases. CDR3: CASSYSGSGQPQHF. For the CDR3, the DNA is TGTGCCAGCAGTTACTCGGGCAGCGGGCAGCCCCAGCATTTT.

The table lists this clone with a count of one. The chain is built from TRBV7-2 and TRBJ2-7; no definite D call. Germline loops: CDR1 SGHTA, CDR2 FQGNSA. Trimming removed 5 bases from V and 0 bases from J, with 2 bases in between. The CDR3 is 11 residues long. CDR3 sequence: CASSRSYEQYF. For the CDR3, the DNA is TGTGCCAGCAGCCGCTCCTACGAGCAGTACTTC.

The J gene is TRBJ2-3, the V gene TRBV5-6; D uncertain. Germline V gene lookup returns CDR1 SGHDT and CDR2 YYEEEE. Trimming took off 0 bases at V and 4 bases at J, with 9 bases between the two ends. The CDR3 loop spans 14 amino acids. The CDR3 nucleotides are TGTGCCAGCAGCTTGGTGGCAGAAGCAGATACGCAGTATTTT. It specifies CASSLVAEADTQYF. The whole variable domain, remainder taken from reference TRBV5-6 and TRBJ2-3, is DAGVTQSPTHLIKTRGQQVTLRCSPKSGHDTVSWYQQALGQGPQFIFQYYEEEERQRGNFPDRFSGHQFPNYSSELNVNALLLGDSALYLCASSLVAEADTQYFGPGTRLTVL.

This rearrangement joins TRBV6-5 to TRBJ2-7; maybe TRBD2 (7 bases). The CDR3 spans 15 residues. From germline, CDR1 is MNHEY and CDR2 SVGAGI. V was shortened by 7 bases and J by 3 bases, with 19 bases between the two germline ends. In DNA, the CDR3 is TGTGCCAGCACAGAAGGGGGGGGCCCCAGCTACGAGCAGTACTTC. It codes for CASTEGGGPSYEQYF.

The V call is TRBV4-1, the J call TRBJ1-4; D perhaps matches TRBD1 (6 bases). CDR1 and CDR2 from the germline V gene are MGHRA and YSYEKL. Trimming removed 4 bases from V and 7 bases from J, with 16 bases in between. This CDR3 contains 15 residues. Here the CDR3 reads CASSRQQGQGEKLFF. The CDR3 DNA reads as TGCGCCAGCAGCCGACAACAGGGTCAAGGTGAAAAACTGTTTTTT.

This clone was detected only a few times. The V and J genes are TRBV6-5 and TRBJ1-1; tentatively, D is TRBD1 (5 bases). Trimming cost V 6 bases and J 1 base, with 12 bases left between them. The germline CDR1 and CDR2 sequences are MNHEY and SVGAGI. The CDR3 consists of 14 residues. The CDR3 DNA reads TGTGCCAGCAGGGAGGGGCAGAAGAACACTGAAGCTTTCTTT. This sequence encodes CASREGQKNTEAFF.

This clone is a singleton in its sample. The V and J genes are TRBV6-6 and TRBJ2-7; 10 bases agree with TRBD2. V lost 6 bases, J lost 5 bases, and 7 bases stayed unmatched. The germline CDR1 and CDR2 sequences are MNHNY and SVGAGI (reference sequence). The CDR3 is 14 amino acids. For the CDR3, the DNA is TGTGCCAGCAGGTCTAGCGGGAGACGGGACGAGCAGTACTTC. Its translation: CASRSSGRRDEQYF.

The chain is built from TRBV4-1 and TRBJ1-1, with 7 bases fitting TRBD1. The CDR3 runs 13 residues. CDR1 and CDR2 (germline): MGHRA, YSYEKL. V lost 7 bases, J lost 11 bases, and 13 bases stayed unmatched. The CDR3 coding sequence is TGCGCCAGCACGTTAGAACAGGGGTACAGGGCTTTCTTT. Translation gives CASTLEQGYRAFF.

This rearrangement joins TRBV10-3 to TRBJ2-2, with 9 bases that match TRBD1. The CDR3 extends over 15 amino acids. The germline V gene encodes CDR1 ENHRY and CDR2 SYGVKD. The trim removed 4 bases at V and 5 bases at J, leaving 5 bases unmatched. CDR3 sequence reads: CAISASGTGTGELFF. CDR3 DNA sequence: TGTGCCATCAGTGCATCCGGGACAGGGACCGGGGAGCTGTTTTTT.

This clone was seen a handful of times. V usage is TRBV10-1 and J usage is TRBJ2-7; the D gene is possibly TRBD2 (6 bases). The V gene's germline CDR1 is WNHNN and CDR2 SYGVQD (reference sequence). The CDR3 sequence is 14 residues long. V was shortened by 7 bases and J by 0 bases, with 13 bases between the two germline ends. Here the CDR3 DNA reads TGCGCCAGCATTAGCGGACCCAGCTCCTACGAGCAGTACTTC. It is translated as CASISGPSSYEQYF.

The chain couples TRBV7-2 to TRBJ2-4; no definite D call. The germline V gene has CDR1 SGHTA and CDR2 FQGNSA. This CDR3 is 13 amino acids long. The V gene lost 4 bases and the J gene lost 8 bases, with 12 bases spanning the gap. This CDR3 is CASSSAFRDIQYF. CDR3 nucleotides: TGTGCCAGCAGCTCGGCCTTTCGGGACATTCAGTACTTC.